This TCR beta chain was sequenced during a study of vaccination and CD4 T cells after COVID-19. The wider study: Convalescents were six males and four females, two of them Hispanic. Stimuli were overlapping spike peptide pools of SARS-CoV-2 and three common cold coronaviruses (HCoV-NL63, HCoV-OC43, HCoV-229E).

This clonotype was seen a single time. Its antigen is as yet unknown. Germline V gene sequence: CDR1 SGHNT, CDR2 YENEEA. The CDR3 length is 16 residues. The V gene end was trimmed by 5 bases and the J gene end by 2 bases; junction bases not matched to a gene: 10. Treatment of the sample: approximately nine-day PBMC culture with coronavirus spike peptide pools or control peptides (ViraFEST assay). Some 2 million PBMCs were grown per well alongside roughly 10 IU/ml IL-2 and roughly 9.3 ug/ml peptide pools. Cultured CD4+ T-cell DNA underwent Oncomine TCR Beta short-read sequencing. TCRdb itself ran the PCR reads through MiXCR, one entry per CDR3 protein. The sample includes nearly 15,000 distinct CDR3 sequences, about 25% seen only once; the top ten take 23%.

The sample comprised cultured CD4+ T cells from blood. The chain is built from TRBV11-3 and TRBJ2-7; 9 bases are shared with TRBD2. This sequence originates from a human donor with COVID-19. CDR3 amino acids: CASSPPGGGGPYEQYF. CDR3 nucleotides: TGTGCCAGCAGCCCCCCTGGCGGGGGGGGCCCCTACGAGCAGTACTTC.